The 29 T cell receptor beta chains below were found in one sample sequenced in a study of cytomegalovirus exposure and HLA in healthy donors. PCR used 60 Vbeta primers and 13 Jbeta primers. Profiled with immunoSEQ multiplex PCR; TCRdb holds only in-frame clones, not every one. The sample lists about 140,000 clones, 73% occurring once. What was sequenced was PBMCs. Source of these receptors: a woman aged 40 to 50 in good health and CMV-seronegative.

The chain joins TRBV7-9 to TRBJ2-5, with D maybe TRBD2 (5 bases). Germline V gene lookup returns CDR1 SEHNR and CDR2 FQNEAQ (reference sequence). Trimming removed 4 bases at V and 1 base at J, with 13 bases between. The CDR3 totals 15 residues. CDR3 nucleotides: TGTGCCAGCAGCTCACTCCGGGGTTCCCAAGAGACCCAGTACTTC. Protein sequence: CASSSLRGSQETQYF.

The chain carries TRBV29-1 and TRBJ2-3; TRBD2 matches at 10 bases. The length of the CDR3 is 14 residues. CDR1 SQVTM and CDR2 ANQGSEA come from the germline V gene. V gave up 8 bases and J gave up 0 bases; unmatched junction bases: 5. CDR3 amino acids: CSTGLASSTDTQYF. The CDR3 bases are TGCAGCACGGGACTAGCGTCTAGCACAGATACGCAGTATTTT.

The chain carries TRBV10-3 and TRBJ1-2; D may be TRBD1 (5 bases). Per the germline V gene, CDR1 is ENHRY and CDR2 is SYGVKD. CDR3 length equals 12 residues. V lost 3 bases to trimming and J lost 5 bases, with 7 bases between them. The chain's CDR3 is CAISDRVYGYTF. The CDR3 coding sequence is TGTGCCATCAGTGACAGGGTTTATGGCTACACCTTC.

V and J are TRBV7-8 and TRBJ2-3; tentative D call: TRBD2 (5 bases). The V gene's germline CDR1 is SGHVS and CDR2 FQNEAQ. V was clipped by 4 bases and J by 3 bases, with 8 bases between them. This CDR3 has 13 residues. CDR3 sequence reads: CASSSLATDTQYF. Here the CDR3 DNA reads TGTGCCAGCAGCTCCTTAGCGACAGATACGCAGTATTTT.

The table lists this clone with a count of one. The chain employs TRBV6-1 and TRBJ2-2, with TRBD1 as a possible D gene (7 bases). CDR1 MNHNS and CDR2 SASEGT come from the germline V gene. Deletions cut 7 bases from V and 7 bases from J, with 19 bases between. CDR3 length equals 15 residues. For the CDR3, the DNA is TGTGCCAGCATTTCAGACAGGGAGGTTGTCGGGGAGCTGTTTTTT. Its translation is CASISDREVVGELFF.

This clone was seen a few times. The CDR3 DNA reads as TGTGCCAGCAGCTCGACGGGACAGGGGGTTTTTGGCACTGAAGCTTTCTTT. Translation gives CASSSTGQGVFGTEAFF. The V gene is TRBV11-1, the J gene TRBJ1-1; 11 bases agree with TRBD1. V lost 4 bases, J lost 4 bases, and 11 bases stayed unmatched. Per the germline V gene, CDR1 is SGHAT and CDR2 is FQDESV (reference sequence). This CDR3 is built from 17 residues. Full variable domain (missing parts from reference TRBV11-1 and TRBJ1-1): EAEVAQSPRYKITEKSQAVAFWCDPISGHATLYWYRQILGQGPELLVQFQDESVVDDSQLPKDRFSAERLKGVDSTLKIQPAELGDSAMYLCASSSTGQGVFGTEAFFGQGTRLTVV.

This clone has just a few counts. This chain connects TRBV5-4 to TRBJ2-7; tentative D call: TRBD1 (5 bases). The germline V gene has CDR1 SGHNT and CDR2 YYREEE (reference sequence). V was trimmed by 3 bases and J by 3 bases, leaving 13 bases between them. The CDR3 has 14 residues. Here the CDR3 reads CASSWGGRDYEQYF. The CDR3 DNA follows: TGTGCCAGCAGCTGGGGCGGCAGGGACTACGAGCAGTACTTC.

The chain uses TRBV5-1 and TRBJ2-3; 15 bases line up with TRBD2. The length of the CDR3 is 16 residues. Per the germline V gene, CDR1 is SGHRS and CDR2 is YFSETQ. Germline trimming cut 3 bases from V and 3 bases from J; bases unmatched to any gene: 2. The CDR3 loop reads CASSWTSGGVTDTQYF. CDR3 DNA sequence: TGCGCCAGCAGCTGGACTAGCGGGGGGGTGACAGATACGCAGTATTTT.

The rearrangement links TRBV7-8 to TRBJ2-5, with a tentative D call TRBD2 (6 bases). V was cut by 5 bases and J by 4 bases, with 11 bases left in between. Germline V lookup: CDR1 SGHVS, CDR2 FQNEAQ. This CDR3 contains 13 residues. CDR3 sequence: CASSPGGVETQYF. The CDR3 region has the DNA TGTGCCAGCAGCCCGGGCGGGGTAGAGACCCAGTACTTC.

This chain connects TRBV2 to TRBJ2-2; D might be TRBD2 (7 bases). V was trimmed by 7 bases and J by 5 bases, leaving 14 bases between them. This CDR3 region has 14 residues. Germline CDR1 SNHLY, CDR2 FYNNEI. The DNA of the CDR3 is TGTGCCAGCATTCAAAGGGGGGGAACCGGGGAGCTGTTTTTT. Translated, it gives CASIQRGGTGELFF.

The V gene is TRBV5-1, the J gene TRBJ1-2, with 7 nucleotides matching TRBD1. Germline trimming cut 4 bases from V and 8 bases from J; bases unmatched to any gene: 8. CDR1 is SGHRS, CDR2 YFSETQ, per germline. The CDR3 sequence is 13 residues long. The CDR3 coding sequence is TGCGCCAGCAGCGCCGGGACAGTGGGGGGCTACACCTTC. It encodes CASSAGTVGGYTF.

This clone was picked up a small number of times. The CDR3 loop reads CASSQGALQYTGELFF. CDR3 DNA sequence: TGCGCCAGCAGCCAAGGAGCGCTTCAGTACACCGGGGAGCTGTTTTTT. The chain is built from TRBV4-3 and TRBJ2-2; no clear D. The CDR3 has 16 residues. Per germline, CDR1 LGHNA and CDR2 YSLEER. V was cut by 1 base and J by 3 bases, with 12 bases left in between.

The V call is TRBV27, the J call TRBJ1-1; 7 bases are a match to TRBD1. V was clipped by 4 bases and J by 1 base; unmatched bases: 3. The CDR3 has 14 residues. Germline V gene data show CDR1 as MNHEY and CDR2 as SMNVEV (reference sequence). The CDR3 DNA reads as TGTGCCAGCAGTTCCGGGACAGCGAACACTGAAGCTTTCTTT. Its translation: CASSSGTANTEAFF.

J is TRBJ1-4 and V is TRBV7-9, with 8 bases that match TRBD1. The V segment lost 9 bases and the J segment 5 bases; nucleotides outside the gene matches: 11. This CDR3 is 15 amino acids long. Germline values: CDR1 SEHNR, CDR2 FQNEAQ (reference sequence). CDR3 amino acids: CASSPTGTGNEKLFF. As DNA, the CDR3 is TGTGCCAGTTCCCCAACCGGGACAGGAAATGAAAAACTGTTTTTT.

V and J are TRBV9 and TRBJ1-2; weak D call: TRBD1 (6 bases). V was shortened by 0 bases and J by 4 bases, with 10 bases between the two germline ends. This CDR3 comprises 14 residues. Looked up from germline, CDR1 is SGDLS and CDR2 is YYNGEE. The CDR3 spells CASSVEQDSYGYTF. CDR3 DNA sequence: TGTGCCAGCAGCGTAGAGCAGGACAGCTATGGCTACACCTTC.

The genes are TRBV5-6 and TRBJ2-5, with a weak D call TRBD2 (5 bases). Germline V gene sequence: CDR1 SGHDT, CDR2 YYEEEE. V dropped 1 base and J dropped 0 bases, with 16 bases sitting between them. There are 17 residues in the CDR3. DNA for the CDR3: TGTGCCAGCAGCTTGACGCGGGCCACGATGGACCAAGAGACCCAGTACTTC. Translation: CASSLTRATMDQETQYF.

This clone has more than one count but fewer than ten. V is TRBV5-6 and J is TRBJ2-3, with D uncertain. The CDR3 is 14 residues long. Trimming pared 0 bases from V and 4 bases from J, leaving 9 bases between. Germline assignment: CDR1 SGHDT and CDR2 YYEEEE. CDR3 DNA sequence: TGTGCCAGCAGCTTGGGGCTAGTTGCAGATACGCAGTATTTT. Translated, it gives CASSLGLVADTQYF.

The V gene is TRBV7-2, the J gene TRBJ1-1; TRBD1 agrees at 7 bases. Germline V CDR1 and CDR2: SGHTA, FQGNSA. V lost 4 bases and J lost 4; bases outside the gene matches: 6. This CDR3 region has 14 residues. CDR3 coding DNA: TGTGCCAGCAGCTACAGCCGGGACAGCACTGAAGCTTTCTTT. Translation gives CASSYSRDSTEAFF.

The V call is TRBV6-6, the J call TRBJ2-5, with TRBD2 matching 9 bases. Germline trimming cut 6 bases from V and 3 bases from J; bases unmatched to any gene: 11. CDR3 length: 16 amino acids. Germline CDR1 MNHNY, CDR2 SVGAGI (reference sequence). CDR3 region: CASRLGGGGEKETQYF. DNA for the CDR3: TGTGCCAGCAGACTTGGGGGCGGGGGGGAAAAAGAGACCCAGTACTTC.

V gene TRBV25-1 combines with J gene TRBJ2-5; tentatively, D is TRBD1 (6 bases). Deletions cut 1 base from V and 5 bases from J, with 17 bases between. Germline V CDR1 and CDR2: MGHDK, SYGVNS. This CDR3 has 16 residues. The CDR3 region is CASSELGRGSGETQYF. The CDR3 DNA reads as TGTGCCAGCAGTGAATTGGGCAGGGGATCGGGGGAGACCCAGTACTTC.

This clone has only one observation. CDR3 region: CASSVRQGGNTIYF. The CDR3 DNA follows: TGTGCCAGCAGCGTAAGACAGGGTGGAAACACCATATATTTT. The chain is built from TRBV9 and TRBJ1-3; 7 nucleotides line up with TRBD1. This CDR3 is 14 amino acids long. J was trimmed by 3 bases and V by 1 base; bases with no gene match: 1. Per the germline V gene, CDR1 is SGDLS and CDR2 is YYNGEE. Full variable domain (outside the CDR3, taken from reference TRBV9 and TRBJ1-3): DSGVTQTPKHLITATGQRVTLRCSPRSGDLSVYWYQQSLDQGLQFLIQYYNGEERAKGNILERFSAQQFPDLHSELNLSSLELGDSALYFCASSVRQGGNTIYFGEGSWLTVV.

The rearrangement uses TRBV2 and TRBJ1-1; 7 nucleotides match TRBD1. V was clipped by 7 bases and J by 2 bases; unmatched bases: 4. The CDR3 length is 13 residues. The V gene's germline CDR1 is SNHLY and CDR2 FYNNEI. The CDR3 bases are TGTGCCAGCATAGGGACAGAAAACACTGAAGCTTTCTTT. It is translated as CASIGTENTEAFF.

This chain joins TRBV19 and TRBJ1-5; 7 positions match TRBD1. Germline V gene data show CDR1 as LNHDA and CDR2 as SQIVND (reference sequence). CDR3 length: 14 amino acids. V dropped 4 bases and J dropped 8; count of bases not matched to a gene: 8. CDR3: CASSTSGGEKPQHF. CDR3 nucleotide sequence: TGTGCCAGTAGTACTTCAGGGGGTGAGAAGCCCCAGCATTTT.

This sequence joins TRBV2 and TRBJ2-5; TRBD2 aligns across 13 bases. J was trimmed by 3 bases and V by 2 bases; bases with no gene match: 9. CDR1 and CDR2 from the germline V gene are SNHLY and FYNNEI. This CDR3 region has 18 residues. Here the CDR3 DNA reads TGTGCCAGCAGTGAATCGCCGGGACTAGCGGGGCCCAAAGAGACCCAGTACTTC. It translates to CASSESPGLAGPKETQYF. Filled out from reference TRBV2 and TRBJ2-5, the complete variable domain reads EPEVTQTPSHQVTQMGQEVILRCVPISNHLYFYWYRQILGQKVEFLVSFYNNEISEKSEIFDDQFSVERPDGSNFTLKIRSTKLEDSAMYFCASSESPGLAGPKETQYFGPGTRLLVL.

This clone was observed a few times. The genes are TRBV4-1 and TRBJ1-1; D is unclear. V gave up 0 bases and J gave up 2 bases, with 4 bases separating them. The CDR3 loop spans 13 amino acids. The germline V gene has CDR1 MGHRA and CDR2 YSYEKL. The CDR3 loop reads CASSQEQNTEAFF. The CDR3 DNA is TGCGCCAGCAGCCAAGAACAAAACACTGAAGCTTTCTTT.

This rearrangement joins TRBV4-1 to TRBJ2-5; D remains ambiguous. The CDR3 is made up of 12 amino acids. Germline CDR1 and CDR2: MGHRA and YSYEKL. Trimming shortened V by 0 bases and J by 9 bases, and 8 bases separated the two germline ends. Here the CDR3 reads CASSQDELPQYF. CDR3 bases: TGCGCCAGCAGCCAAGATGAGCTTCCCCAGTACTTC.

This CDR3 reads CASSSTAGQGADQPQHF. In DNA form, the CDR3 reads TGTGCCAGCAGCTCAACCGCGGGCCAGGGGGCAGATCAGCCCCAGCATTTT. V is TRBV7-3 and J is TRBJ1-5; 8 bases are shared with TRBD1. Germline V lookup: CDR1 SGHTA, CDR2 FQGTGA. There are 17 residues in the CDR3. J was trimmed by 5 bases and V by 4 bases; bases with no gene match: 13.

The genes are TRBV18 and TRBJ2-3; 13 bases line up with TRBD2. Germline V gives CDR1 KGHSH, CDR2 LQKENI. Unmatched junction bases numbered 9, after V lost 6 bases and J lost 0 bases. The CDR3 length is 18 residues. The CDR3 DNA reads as TGTGCCAGCTCGCCTACTAGCGGGGGGGCTTCTAGCACAGATACGCAGTATTTT. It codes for CASSPTSGGASSTDTQYF.

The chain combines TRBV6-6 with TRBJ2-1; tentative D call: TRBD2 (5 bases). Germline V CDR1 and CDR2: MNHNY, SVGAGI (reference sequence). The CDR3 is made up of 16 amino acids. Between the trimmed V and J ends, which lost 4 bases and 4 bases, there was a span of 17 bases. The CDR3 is CASSSSDPGSYNEQFF. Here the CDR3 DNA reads TGTGCCAGCAGTTCTTCAGACCCGGGGAGTTACAATGAGCAGTTCTTC.